This TCR beta chain was captured in a study of T cell responses to AZD1222 COVID-19 vaccine. General study findings and limits: Reports indicate that nearly half of spike-specific TCRs are directed at unmutated variant regions. It was only after the peak T cell response that any repertoires were sampled.

In the case of this clone: What it binds is not known.

Trimming shortened V by 3 bases and J by 9 bases, and 15 bases separated the two germline ends. The CDR3 loop spans 14 amino acids. CDR1 and CDR2 (germline): SNHLY, FYNNEI. TCRdb keeps only in-frame clones here, not all; method: immunoSEQ multiplex PCR. Of 90,000 to 120,000 clones listed, about 85% are singletons. The TCR originated in an adult who received the AZD1222 COVID-19 vaccine. Sample: peripheral blood, taken 28 days after the second AZD1222 dose. The chain combines TRBV2 with TRBJ2-1; D is ambiguous. CDR3 sequence reads: CASSEPLTDGEQFF. In DNA, the CDR3 is TGTGCCAGCAGTGAGCCTCTGACGGACGGTGAGCAGTTCTTC.